The entry below describes one T cell receptor (beta chain). Germline CDR1 is SGHTA and CDR2 is FQGNSA. There are 14 residues in the CDR3. V lost 5 bases and J 3 bases, leaving 14 bases between the germline ends. The source of the sample is a study of control samples from healthy donors and cancer patients. Only in-frame clones appear in the TCRdb table, and some are missing; sequencing was by immunoSEQ multiplex PCR. Of 20,000 to 25,000 clones in the sample, roughly 84% were seen once. The sequencing input was PBMCs. This clonotype originated in a man aged 55-75 years with head and neck cancer. The chain couples TRBV7-2 to TRBJ2-7; possible D gene TRBD1, 6 bases. DNA for the CDR3: TGTGCCAGCAGCCCCCGGGACACCCACTACGAGCAGTACTTC. Its protein is CASSPRDTHYEQYF.